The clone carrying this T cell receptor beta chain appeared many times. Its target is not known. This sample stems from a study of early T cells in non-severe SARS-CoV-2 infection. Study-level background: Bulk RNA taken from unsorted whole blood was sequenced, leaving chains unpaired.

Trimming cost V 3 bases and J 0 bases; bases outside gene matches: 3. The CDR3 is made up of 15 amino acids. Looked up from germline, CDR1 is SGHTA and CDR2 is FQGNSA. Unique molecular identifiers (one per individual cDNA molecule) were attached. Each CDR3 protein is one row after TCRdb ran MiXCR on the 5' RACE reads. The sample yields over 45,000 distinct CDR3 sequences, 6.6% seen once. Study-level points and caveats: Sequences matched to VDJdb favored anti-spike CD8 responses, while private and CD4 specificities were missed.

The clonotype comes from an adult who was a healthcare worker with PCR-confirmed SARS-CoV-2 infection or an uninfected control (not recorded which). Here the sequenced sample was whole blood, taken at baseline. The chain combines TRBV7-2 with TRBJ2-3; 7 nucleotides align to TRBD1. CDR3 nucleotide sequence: TGTGCCAGCAGCTTGGTACAGGGGAGCACAGATACGCAGTATTTT. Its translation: CASSLVQGSTDTQYF.